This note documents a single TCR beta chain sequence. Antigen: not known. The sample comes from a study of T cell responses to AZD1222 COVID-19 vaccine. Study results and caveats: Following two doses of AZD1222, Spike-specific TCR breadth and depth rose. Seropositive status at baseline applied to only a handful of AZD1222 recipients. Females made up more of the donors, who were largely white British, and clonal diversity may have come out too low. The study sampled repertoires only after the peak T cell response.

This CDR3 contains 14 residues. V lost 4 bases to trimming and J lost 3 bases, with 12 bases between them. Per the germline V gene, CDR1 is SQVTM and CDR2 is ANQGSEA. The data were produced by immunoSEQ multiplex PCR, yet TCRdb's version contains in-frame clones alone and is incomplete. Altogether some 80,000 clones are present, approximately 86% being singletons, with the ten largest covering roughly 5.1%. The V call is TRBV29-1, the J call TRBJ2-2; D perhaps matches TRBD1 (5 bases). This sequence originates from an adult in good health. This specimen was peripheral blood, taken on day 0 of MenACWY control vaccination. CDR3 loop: CSVVNRMDTGELFF. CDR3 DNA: TGCAGCGTTGTGAACAGGATGGACACCGGGGAGCTGTTTTTT.